This T cell receptor beta chain was recovered during a study of blood T cell repertoires in COVID-19. V was trimmed by 3 bases and J by 8 bases, leaving 10 bases between them. The CDR3 extends over 11 amino acids. Germline CDR1 reads DFQATT; CDR2 reads SNEGSKA (reference sequence). The protocol was immunoSEQ multiplex PCR, while the TCRdb copy is restricted to in-frame clones and leaves out a portion. The table records over 90,000 clones, roughly 89% of them present only once. The chain is built from TRBV20-1 and TRBJ1-2, with D maybe TRBD1 (5 bases). Sequenced sample: peripheral blood. This receptor was obtained from a woman in her fifties or sixties with COVID-19, enrolled during active disease. CDR3 amino acids: CSASPTAGYTF. CDR3 bases: TGCAGTGCTAGCCCGACAGCGGGCTACACCTTC.